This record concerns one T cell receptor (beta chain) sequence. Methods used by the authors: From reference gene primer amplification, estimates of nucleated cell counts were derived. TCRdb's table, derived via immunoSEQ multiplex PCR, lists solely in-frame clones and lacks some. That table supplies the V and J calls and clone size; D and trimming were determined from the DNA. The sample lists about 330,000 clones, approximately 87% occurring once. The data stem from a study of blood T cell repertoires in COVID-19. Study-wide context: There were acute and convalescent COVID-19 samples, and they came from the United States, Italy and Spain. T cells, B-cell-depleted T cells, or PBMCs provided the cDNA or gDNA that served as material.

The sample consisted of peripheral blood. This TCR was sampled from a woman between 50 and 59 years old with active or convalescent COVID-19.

CDR3 DNA sequence: TGTGCCAGCAGCTCCTCCAGGGGAAGCTATGGCTACACCTTC. Translated: CASSSSRGSYGYTF. The genes are TRBV6-5 and TRBJ1-2, with D tentatively TRBD1 (6 bases). The CDR3 has 14 residues. Germline V CDR1 and CDR2: MNHEY, SVGAGI. The ends were cut back, 6 bases at V and 4 bases at J, with 15 bases in the middle.